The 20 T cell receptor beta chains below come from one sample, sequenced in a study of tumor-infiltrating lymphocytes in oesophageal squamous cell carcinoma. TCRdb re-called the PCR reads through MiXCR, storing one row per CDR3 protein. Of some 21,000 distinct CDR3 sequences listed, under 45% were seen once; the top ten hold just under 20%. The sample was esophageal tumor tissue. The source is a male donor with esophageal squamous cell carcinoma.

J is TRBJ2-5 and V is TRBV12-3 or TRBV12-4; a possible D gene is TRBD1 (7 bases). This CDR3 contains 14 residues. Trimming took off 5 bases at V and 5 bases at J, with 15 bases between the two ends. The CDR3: CASSLYRGGETQYF. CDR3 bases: TGTGCCAGCAGTCTATACAGGGGAGGCGAGACCCAGTACTTC.

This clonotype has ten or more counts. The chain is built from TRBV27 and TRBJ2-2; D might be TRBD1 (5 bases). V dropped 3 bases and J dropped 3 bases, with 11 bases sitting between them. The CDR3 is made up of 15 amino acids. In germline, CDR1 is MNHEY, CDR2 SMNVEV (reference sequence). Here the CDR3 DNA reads TGTGCCAGCAGTTTTAGTCAGGGTCACACCGGGGAGCTGTTTTTT. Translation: CASSFSQGHTGELFF.

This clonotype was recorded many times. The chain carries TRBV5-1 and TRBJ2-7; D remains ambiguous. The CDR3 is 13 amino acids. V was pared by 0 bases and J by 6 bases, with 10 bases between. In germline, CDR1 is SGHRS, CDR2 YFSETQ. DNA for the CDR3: TGCGCCAGCAGCTTGGTAGCAAACCGCGAGCAGTACTTC. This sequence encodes CASSLVANREQYF.

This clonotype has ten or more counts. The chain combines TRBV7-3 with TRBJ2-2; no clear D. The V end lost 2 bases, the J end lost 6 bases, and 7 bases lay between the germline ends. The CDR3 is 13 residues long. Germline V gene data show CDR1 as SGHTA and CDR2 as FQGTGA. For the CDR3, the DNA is TGTGCCAGCAGCTTACGGGTAGCCGGGGAGCTGTTTTTT. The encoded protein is CASSLRVAGELFF.

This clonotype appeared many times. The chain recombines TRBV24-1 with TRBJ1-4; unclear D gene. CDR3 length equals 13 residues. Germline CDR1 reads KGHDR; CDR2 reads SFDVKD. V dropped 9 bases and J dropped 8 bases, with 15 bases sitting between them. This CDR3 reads CATGTEADEKLFF. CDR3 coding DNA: TGTGCCACCGGTACAGAGGCGGACGAAAAACTGTTTTTT.

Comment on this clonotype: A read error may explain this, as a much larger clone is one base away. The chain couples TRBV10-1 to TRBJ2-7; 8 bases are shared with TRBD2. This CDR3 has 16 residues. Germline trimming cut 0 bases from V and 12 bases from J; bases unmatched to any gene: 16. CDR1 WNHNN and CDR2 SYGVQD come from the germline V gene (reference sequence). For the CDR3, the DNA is TGCGCCAGCAGTGAGTCGACTAGCGAGGGGCCATCCCCGGGGTACTTC. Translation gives CASSESTSEGPSPGYF.

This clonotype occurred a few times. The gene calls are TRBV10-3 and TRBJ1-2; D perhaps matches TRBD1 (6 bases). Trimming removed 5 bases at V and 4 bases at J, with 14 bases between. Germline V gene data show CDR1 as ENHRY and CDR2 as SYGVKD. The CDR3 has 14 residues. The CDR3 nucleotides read TGTGCCATCAGTCAGCGTCAGGGGACCTATGGCTACACCTTC. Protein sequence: CAISQRQGTYGYTF.

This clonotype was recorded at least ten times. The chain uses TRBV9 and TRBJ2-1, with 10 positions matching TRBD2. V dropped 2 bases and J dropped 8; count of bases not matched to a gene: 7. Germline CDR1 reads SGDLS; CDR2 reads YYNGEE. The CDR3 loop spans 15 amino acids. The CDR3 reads CASSVPSGGGDEQFF. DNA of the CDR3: TGTGCCAGCAGCGTCCCTAGCGGGGGAGGGGATGAGCAGTTCTTC. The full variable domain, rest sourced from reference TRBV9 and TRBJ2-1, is DSGVTQTPKHLITATGQRVTLRCSPRSGDLSVYWYQQSLDQGLQFLIQYYNGEERAKGNILERFSAQQFPDLHSELNLSSLELGDSALYFCASSVPSGGGDEQFFGPGTRLTVL.

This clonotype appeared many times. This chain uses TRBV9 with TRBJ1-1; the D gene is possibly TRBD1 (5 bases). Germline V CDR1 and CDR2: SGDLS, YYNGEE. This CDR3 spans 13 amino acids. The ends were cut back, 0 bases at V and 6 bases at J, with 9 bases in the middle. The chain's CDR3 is CASSVGGASEAFF. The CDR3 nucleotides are TGTGCCAGCAGCGTAGGAGGGGCTTCTGAAGCTTTCTTT. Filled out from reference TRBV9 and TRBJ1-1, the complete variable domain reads DSGVTQTPKHLITATGQRVTLRCSPRSGDLSVYWYQQSLDQGLQFLIQYYNGEERAKGNILERFSAQQFPDLHSELNLSSLELGDSALYFCASSVGGASEAFFGQGTRLTVV.

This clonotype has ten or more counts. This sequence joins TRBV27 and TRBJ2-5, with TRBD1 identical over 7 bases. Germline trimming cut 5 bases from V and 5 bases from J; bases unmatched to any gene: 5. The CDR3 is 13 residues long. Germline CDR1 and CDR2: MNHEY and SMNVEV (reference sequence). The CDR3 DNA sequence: TGTGCCAGCAGTCCGACAGGGTCCGAGACCCAGTACTTC. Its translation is CASSPTGSETQYF.

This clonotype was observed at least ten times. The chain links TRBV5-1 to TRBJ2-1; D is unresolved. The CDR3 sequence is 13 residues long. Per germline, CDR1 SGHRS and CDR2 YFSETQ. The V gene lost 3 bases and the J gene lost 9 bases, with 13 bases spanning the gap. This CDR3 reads CASSWTPASEQFF. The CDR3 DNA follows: TGCGCCAGCAGCTGGACGCCGGCATCTGAGCAGTTCTTC. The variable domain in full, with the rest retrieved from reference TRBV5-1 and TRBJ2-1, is KAGVTQTPRYLIKTRGQQVTLSCSPISGHRSVSWYQQTPGQGLQFLFEYFSETQRNKGNFPGRFSGRQFSNSRSEMNVSTLELGDSALYLCASSWTPASEQFFGPGTRLTVL.

The CDR3 sequence: CASRPSGTPETQYF. As DNA, the CDR3 is TGCGCCAGCAGACCTAGCGGGACCCCAGAGACCCAGTACTTC. This chain links TRBV4-1 with TRBJ2-5; 9 nucleotides match TRBD2. The CDR3 has 14 residues. Germline-derived CDR1 and CDR2 are MGHRA and YSYEKL. Trimming removed 6 bases from V and 4 bases from J; junction bases left unmatched: 6.

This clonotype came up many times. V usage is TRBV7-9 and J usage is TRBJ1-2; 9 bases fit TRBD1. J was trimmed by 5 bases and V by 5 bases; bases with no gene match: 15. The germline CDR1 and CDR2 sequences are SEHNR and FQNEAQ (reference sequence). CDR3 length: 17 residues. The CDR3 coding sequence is TGTGCCAGCAGCCCGCCCTGGGAGGGACAGGGCCATTATGGCTACACCTTC. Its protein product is CASSPPWEGQGHYGYTF.

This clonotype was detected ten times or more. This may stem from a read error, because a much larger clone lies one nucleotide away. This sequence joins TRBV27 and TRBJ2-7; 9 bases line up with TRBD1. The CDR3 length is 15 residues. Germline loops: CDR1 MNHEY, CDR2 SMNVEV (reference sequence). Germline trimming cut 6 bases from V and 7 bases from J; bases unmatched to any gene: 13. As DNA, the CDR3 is TGTGCCAGCAGGAACAGGGGGCGTTTCTACAATGAGCAGTACTTC. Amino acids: CASRNRGRFYNEQYF.

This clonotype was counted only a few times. CDR3 residues: CASSRFGGSYEQYF. CDR3 nucleotides: TGTGCCAGCAGCCGCTTCGGGGGCTCCTACGAGCAGTACTTC. V usage is TRBV14 and J usage is TRBJ2-7; weak D call: TRBD2 (6 bases). CDR1 and CDR2 from the germline V gene are SGHDN and FVKESK. Trimming removed 4 bases from V and 0 bases from J, with 10 bases in between. The length of the CDR3 is 14 residues.

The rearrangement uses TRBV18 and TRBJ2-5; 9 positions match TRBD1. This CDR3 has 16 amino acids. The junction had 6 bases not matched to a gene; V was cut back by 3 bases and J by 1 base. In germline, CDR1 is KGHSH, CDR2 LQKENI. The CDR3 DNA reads TGTGCCAGCTCACCCCTAAAGGACAGGGGCCAAGAGACCCAGTACTTC. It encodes CASSPLKDRGQETQYF.

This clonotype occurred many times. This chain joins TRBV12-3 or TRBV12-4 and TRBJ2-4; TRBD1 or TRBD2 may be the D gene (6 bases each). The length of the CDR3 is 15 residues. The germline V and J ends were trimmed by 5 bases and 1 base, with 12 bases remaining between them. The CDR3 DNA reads TGTGCCAGCAGTGCTAGGGGGAGGGCCAAAAACATTCAGTACTTC. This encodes CASSARGRAKNIQYF.

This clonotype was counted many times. The CDR3 bases are TGTGCCAGTAGTAGCCCCGGCGGGGAGCAGTTCTTC. This encodes CASSSPGGEQFF. The chain joins TRBV19 to TRBJ2-1; weak D call: TRBD2 (5 bases). Germline V lookup: CDR1 LNHDA, CDR2 SQIVND (reference sequence). The CDR3 has 12 amino acids. Trimming took 4 bases from V and 10 from J, leaving 11 bases between them.

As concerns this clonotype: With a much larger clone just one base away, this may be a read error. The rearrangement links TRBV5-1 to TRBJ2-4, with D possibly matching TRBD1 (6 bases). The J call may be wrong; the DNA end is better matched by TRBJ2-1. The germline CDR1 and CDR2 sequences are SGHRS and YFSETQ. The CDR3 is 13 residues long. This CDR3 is CASSFRGGYEQFF. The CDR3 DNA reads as TGCGCCAGCAGCTTCAGGGGCGGCTACGAGCAGTTCTTC.

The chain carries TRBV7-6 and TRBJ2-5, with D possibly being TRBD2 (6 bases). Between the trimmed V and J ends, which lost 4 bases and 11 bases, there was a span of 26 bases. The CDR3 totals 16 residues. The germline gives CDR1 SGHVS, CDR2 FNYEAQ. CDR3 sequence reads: CASSSMLADTVGEQYF. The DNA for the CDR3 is TGTGCCAGCAGCTCTATGTTAGCGGATACAGTGGGTGAGCAGTACTTC.